This T cell receptor beta chain was retrieved from a study of blood T cell repertoires in COVID-19. CDR1 and CDR2 (germline): DFQATT, SNEGSKA (reference sequence). This CDR3 comprises 16 residues. J lost 1 base, V lost 3 bases, and 6 bases had no gene match. Original methodology: For nucleated cells, counts were estimated from reference gene primer amplification. Clones were sequenced by immunoSEQ multiplex PCR, and TCRdb holds only the in-frame ones, with some missing. D and trimming were read from the DNA, whereas the V and J calls and clone size are those reported in that table. The sample carries 280,000 or so clones, 75% to 90% recorded once.

V gene TRBV20-1 combines with J gene TRBJ1-3; 10 nucleotides match TRBD1. The source of this sequence is a man in his thirties or forties who had recovered from COVID-19. The sequenced sample consisted of PBMCs or T cells enriched from blood (not recorded which). CDR3: CSASPGTGVSGNTIYF. The CDR3 bases are TGCAGTGCTAGTCCCGGGACAGGGGTATCTGGAAACACCATATATTTT.